The sample holds a few counts of the clone carrying this T cell receptor (beta chain). Combining a sample-barcoded 5' primer with a J-beta primer mix, a second PCR ran for about 6 to 12 cycles. TCRdb called the 5' RACE reads again in MiXCR, with one record for every CDR3 protein. Of over a million distinct CDR3 sequences in the sample, roughly 59% are singletons; the top ten hold over 5.5%. The individuals who served as donors were healthy Caucasians living in Russia, aged roughly 6 to 90. Investigators took approximately 10 milliliters of peripheral blood from every donor. Extraction yielded at least 5.5 micrograms of total RNA per sample. The data derive from a study of blood T cells in healthy people across ages. CDR1 is MGHRA, CDR2 YSYEKL, per germline. V was trimmed by 4 bases and J by 1 base, leaving 12 bases between them. CDR3 length: 15 amino acids.

The specimen sequenced was blood. This TCR came from a man younger than 30 in good health. The V and J genes are TRBV4-1 and TRBJ2-3; D is perhaps TRBD2 (5 bases). This CDR3 is CASSPGSAGTDTQYF. CDR3 sequence (DNA): TGCGCCAGCAGCCCGGGATCCGCGGGCACAGATACGCAGTATTTT.